The clone carrying this T cell receptor (beta chain) was seen many times. Its target is unknown. Using RNA transcripts as the source, TCR beta CDR3 regions were amplified. HTBI primers drove first-round RT-PCR of the TCR CDR3. TCRdb re-derived calls from the multiplex PCR reads in MiXCR, one entry per CDR3 protein. The sample contains fewer than 650,000 distinct CDR3 sequences, under 15% of which appear only once. V shed 0 bases, J shed 4 bases, and the junction held 8 bases outside the gene matches. The CDR3 spans 16 residues. Germline CDR1 reads MNHEY; CDR2 reads SVGEGT. The data were taken from a study of T cells in Graves' hyperthyroidism and ophthalmopathy. Study-level background: Peripheral blood samples were taken at initial diagnosis, prior to any treatment. Findings of the study overall: Blood also contained most expanded thyroid clonotypes above 0.001. Separation of ophthalmopathy from stable hyperthyroidism was achieved by a 13 V-J model.

Each 10 ml fresh peripheral blood draw supplied the PBMCs. The origin of this receptor is a woman in her thirties or forties with Graves' ophthalmopathy. Sequences were obtained from blood. V usage is TRBV6-2 or TRBV6-3 and J usage is TRBJ1-2; 7 nucleotides line up with TRBD1. The CDR3 DNA reads TGTGCCAGCAGTTACTCGGGACAGCGTGAACTCTATGGCTACACCTTC. Protein product: CASSYSGQRELYGYTF.